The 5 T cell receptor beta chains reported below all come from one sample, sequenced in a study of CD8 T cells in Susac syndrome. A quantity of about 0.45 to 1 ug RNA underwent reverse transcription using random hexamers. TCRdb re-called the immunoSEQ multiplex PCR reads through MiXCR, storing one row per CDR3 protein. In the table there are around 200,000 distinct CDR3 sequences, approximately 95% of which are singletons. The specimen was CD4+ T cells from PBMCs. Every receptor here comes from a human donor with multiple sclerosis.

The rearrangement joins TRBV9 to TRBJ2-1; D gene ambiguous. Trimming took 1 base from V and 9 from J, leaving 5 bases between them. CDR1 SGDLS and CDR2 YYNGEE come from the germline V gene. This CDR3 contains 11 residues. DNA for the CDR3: TGTGCCAGCAGCGTATACGGTGAGCAGTTCTTC. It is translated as CASSVYGEQFF.

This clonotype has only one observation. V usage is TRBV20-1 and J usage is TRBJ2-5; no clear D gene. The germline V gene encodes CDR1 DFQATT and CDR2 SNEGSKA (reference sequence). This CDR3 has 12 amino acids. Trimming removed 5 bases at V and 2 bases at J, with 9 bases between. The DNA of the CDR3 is TGCAGTGCTCTGACTGGACAAGAGACCCAGTACTTC. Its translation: CSALTGQETQYF.

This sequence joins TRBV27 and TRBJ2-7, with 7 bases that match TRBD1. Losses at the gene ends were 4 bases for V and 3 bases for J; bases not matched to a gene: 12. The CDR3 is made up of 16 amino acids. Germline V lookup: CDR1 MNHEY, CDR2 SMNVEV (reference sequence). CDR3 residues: CASSSSRQGFDYEQYV. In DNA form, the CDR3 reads TGTGCCAGCAGTTCCAGTAGACAGGGATTTGACTACGAGCAGTACGTC.

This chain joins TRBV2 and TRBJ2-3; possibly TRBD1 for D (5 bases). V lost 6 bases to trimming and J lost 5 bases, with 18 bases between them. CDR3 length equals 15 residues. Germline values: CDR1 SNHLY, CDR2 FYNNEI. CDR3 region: CASSTRAADRDTQYF. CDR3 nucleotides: TGTGCCAGCAGCACCAGGGCAGCCGACCGAGATACGCAGTATTTT.

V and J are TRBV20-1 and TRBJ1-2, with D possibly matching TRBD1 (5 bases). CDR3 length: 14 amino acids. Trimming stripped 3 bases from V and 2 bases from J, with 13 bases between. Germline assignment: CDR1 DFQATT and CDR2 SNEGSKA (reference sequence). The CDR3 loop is CSARRVRGNYGYTF. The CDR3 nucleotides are TGCAGTGCTAGGAGGGTCCGGGGGAACTATGGCTACACCTTC.